This is a list of T cell receptor beta chains from one sample in a study of shared clonotypes between healthy human individuals. The table came from immunoSEQ multiplex PCR; TCRdb's copy has only in-frame clones and leaves some out. Of about 770,000 clones listed, about two thirds are singletons. Sequenced input: memory CD4+ T cells sorted from blood. The receptor source for this set is a woman aged 25 to 39 in good health. Each CDR3 is given with its conserved first and last residue. D genes are given only for firm matches. Some rows mark clone size as missing; the rest say once, few, many or name a class of expanded clone.

v_gene	abundance	d_gene	j_gene	CDR3aa	CDR3nt
TRBV30	NA	TRBD1	TRBJ1-2	CAWNPGGTNYGYTF	TGTGCCTGGAACCCAGGGGGGACTAACTATGGCTACACCTTC
TRBV4-1	NA	TRBD2	TRBJ2-5	CASSQGGSGLGETQYF	TGCGCCAGCAGCCAGGGAGGGTCGGGGTTGGGAGAGACCCAGTACTTC
TRBV27	NA	NA	TRBJ2-7	CASSFWRDSYEQYF	TGTGCCAGCAGTTTTTGGAGAGACTCCTACGAGCAGTACTTC
TRBV7-2	NA	NA	TRBJ2-7	CASSLNPMSSYEQYF	TGTGCCAGCAGCTTAAATCCCATGAGCTCCTACGAGCAGTACTTC
TRBV5-5	NA	NA	TRBJ1-1	CASSFARVNTEAFF	TGTGCCAGCAGCTTTGCGAGGGTGAACACTGAAGCTTTCTTT
TRBV7-3	NA	NA	TRBJ1-4	CASSLKGGEKLFF	TGTGCCAGCAGCTTAAAAGGGGGGGAAAAACTGTTTTTT
TRBV28	NA	TRBD1	TRBJ1-2	CASSGLTGQGVGGYTF	TGTGCCAGCAGTGGGTTAACGGGACAGGGGGTGGGTGGCTACACCTTC
TRBV7-9	few	NA	TRBJ1-2	CASSLRGGATDGYTF	TGTGCCAGCAGCTTACGGGGGGGCGCAACAGACGGCTACACCTTC
TRBV6-5	NA	TRBD2	TRBJ2-7	CASRTSGRHEQYF	TGTGCCAGCAGGACTAGCGGGAGACACGAGCAGTACTTC
TRBV7-9	once	TRBD1	TRBJ1-1	CASSLVQGGDEAFF	TGTGCCAGCAGCTTAGTTCAAGGGGGCGATGAAGCTTTCTTT
TRBV15	NA	NA	TRBJ2-5	CATSRDTGVGQETQYF	TGTGCCACCAGCAGAGATACGGGGGTCGGGCAAGAGACCCAGTACTTC
TRBV18	few	NA	TRBJ2-7	CASSQRTNEQYF	TGTGCCAGCTCACAAAGAACGAACGAGCAGTACTTC
TRBV5-1	few	TRBD1	TRBJ1-2	CASSTRTGAYGYTF	TGCGCCAGCAGCACCCGGACAGGGGCCTATGGCTACACCTTC
TRBV9	NA	NA	TRBJ1-5	CASSVTPDPFAQPQHF	TGTGCCAGCAGCGTAACGCCGGACCCCTTTGCCCAGCCCCAGCATTTT
TRBV16	NA	NA	TRBJ1-5	CASSQSEPGYQPQHF	TGTGCCAGCAGCCAATCCGAACCGGGATATCAGCCCCAGCATTTT
TRBV11-2	NA	NA	TRBJ1-2	CASSLGRGAKGEGYTF	TGTGCCAGCAGCTTAGGTCGGGGGGCGAAAGGGGAAGGCTACACCTTC
TRBV28	NA	NA	TRBJ2-7	CASSLNVGSYEQYF	TGTGCCAGCAGTTTGAACGTCGGCTCCTACGAGCAGTACTTC
TRBV5-1	NA	NA	TRBJ1-1	CASSTRGTNTEAFF	TGCGCCAGCAGCACGAGGGGTACGAACACTGAAGCTTTCTTT
TRBV11-2	NA	NA	TRBJ2-1	CASSSTLDKYNEQFF	TGTGCCAGCAGCTCAACCCTTGATAAGTACAATGAGCAGTTCTTC
TRBV11-2	NA	NA	TRBJ2-5	CASSLLKESQETQYF	TGTGCCAGCAGCTTACTCAAAGAGTCCCAAGAGACCCAGTACTTC
TRBV2	few	NA	TRBJ1-4	CAGRQLPQDEKLFF	TGTGCCGGACGACAGCTACCTCAGGATGAAAAACTGTTTTTT
TRBV7-8	NA	TRBD2	TRBJ2-7	CASSLGATSGSREQYF	TGTGCCAGCAGCTTAGGGGCGACTAGCGGGAGTCGGGAGCAGTACTTC